This T cell receptor (beta chain) was captured by sequencing in a study of blood T cell repertoires in COVID-19. In the study overall: Acute and convalescent COVID-19 specimens originated in the United States, Italy and Spain.

Germline V CDR1 and CDR2: SNHLY, FYNNEI. Trimming at V came to 5 bases and at J to 4 bases, leaving 10 bases not matched to a gene. This CDR3 has 15 residues. Method: immunoSEQ multiplex PCR; TCRdb's copy keeps in-frame clones and lacks some. This sample has 200,000 to 300,000 clones, with roughly 86% found just once. Sequencing was performed on peripheral blood. This chain links TRBV2 with TRBJ2-7; TRBD1 matches at 8 bases. This TCR derives from a woman aged 45-65 years with acute or convalescent COVID-19. The CDR3 nucleotides are TGTGCCAGCAGTACCACGGGACAGGCGATGTACGAGCAGTACTTC. Its protein is CASSTTGQAMYEQYF.